The 18 T cell receptor delta chains listed next were all sequenced from one sample in a study of gammadelta T cells in human blood. TCRdb repeated clone calling on the RT-PCR reads with CATT. The table has around 990 delta-chain clones, 15% to 20% seen once; the top ten hold approximately 14%. The sample was Vgamma9Vdelta2 gamma-delta T cells from fetal blood. The receptors were sampled from a human fetus.

This clone is medium-sized (0.01 to 0.1%) within its sample. V usage is TRDV2 and J usage is TRDJ3; 10 nucleotides align to TRDD3. The CDR3 length is 20 residues. The V and J ends lost 2 bases and 0 bases, in that order; junction bases with no gene match: 9. Germline V gene lookup returns CDR1 GEAIGNYY and CDR2 EKD. This CDR3 is CACDSTGGSHSSWDTRQMFF. DNA for the CDR3: TGTGCCTGTGACAGTACTGGGGGATCCCATAGCTCCTGGGACACCCGACAGATGTTTTTC.

In its sample, this clone was seen a few times. A single base separates this from a much larger clone, so it may be a read error. The V gene is TRDV2, the J gene TRDJ3; 10 bases align to TRDD3. Since TCRdb gives no J gene, matching the DNA to germline was used here to assign it. The length of the CDR3 is 17 residues. Germline CDR1 is GEAIGNYY and CDR2 is EKD. The CDR3 loop is CACDILGDFWDTRQMFF. As DNA, the CDR3 is TGTGCCTGTGACATACTGGGGGATTTTTGGGACACTCGACAGATGTTTTTC.

This clone is large in the sample. The V gene is TRDV2, the J gene TRDJ3; D uncertain. In germline, CDR1 is GEAIGNYY, CDR2 EKD. The V and J ends lost 0 bases and 0 bases respectively, with 8 bases between them. The CDR3 has 17 amino acids. CDR3 coding DNA: TGTGCCTGTGACACCGCAGGGCTCTCCTGGGACACCCGACAGATGTTTTTC. Translated, it gives CACDTAGLSWDTRQMFF.

This clone was seen only a few times. A much larger clone is a single base away; this may be a read error. The V gene is TRDV2, the J gene TRDJ3; 7 positions agree with TRDD3. Germline values: CDR1 GEAIGNYY, CDR2 EKD. The CDR3 consists of 19 residues. Here the CDR3 DNA reads TGTGCCAGTGACACAGTACTGGGGAAGAGCTCCTGGGACACCCGACAGATGTTTTTC. Encoded protein: CASDTVLGKSSWDTRQMFF.

By share, this clone ranks as large (0.1 to 1%). The chain links TRDV2 to TRDJ2; 11 bases map to TRDD3. This CDR3 is 16 amino acids long. Germline CDR1 GEAIGNYY, CDR2 EKD. The junction had 2 bases not matched to a gene; V was cut back by 2 bases and J by 1 base. CDR3 loop: CACDILGDILTAQLFF. In DNA, the CDR3 is TGTGCCTGTGACATACTGGGGGATATTTTGACAGCACAACTCTTCTTT.

As regards this clone: A read error is the likely source, as a far larger clone sits one nucleotide away. V is TRDV2 and J is TRDJ3, with 9 bases aligning to TRDD3. No J gene was available from TCRdb, and it was assigned here by a germline match of the DNA. CDR1 is GEAIGNYY, CDR2 EKD, per germline. The V segment lost 4 bases and the J segment 0 bases; nucleotides outside the gene matches: 6. CDR3 length: 18 residues. The CDR3 loop reads CACDKLGESSWDTRQMFF. The CDR3 DNA follows: TGTGCCTGTGATAAACTGGGGGAGAGCTCCTGGGACACCCGACAGATGTTTTTC.

For this clone: This sequence is one base from a far larger clone and is likely a read error. The chain couples TRDV2 to TRDJ1; 11 positions agree with TRDD3. Here the J gene was assigned by germline matching of the DNA, as TCRdb has none. CDR3 length equals 18 residues. The J segment lost 0 bases and the V segment lost 1 base, leaving 9 bases of the junction unmatched. The V gene's germline CDR1 is GEAIGNYY and CDR2 EKD. DNA for the CDR3: TGTGCCTGTGACACACTCGTACTGGGGGATATTTACACCGATAAACTCATCTTT. Amino acids: CACDTLVLGDIYTDKLIF.

Concerning this clone: One end of the junction does not line up with germline, which may come from a read error. The chain has TRDV2 and TRDJ3; 12 bases fit TRDD3. The J gene is absent in TCRdb and was assigned here via DNA matching to germline. Germline assignment: CDR1 GEAIGNYY and CDR2 EKD. The CDR3 totals 22 residues. CDR3 nucleotide sequence: TGTGCTTGTGACGCTCTCCTGGGGGATACGCCGGGAAGCCCCTGGGACACCCGACAGATGTTTTTC. It specifies CACDALLGDTPGSPWDTRQMFF.

Worth noting for this clone: It is likely a read error: a sequence one base away is far more abundant. J is TRDJ3 and V is TRDV2; 13 positions agree with TRDD3. TCRdb lists no J gene, so it was determined here by aligning the DNA to germline. Germline-derived CDR1 and CDR2 are GEAIGNYY and EKD. This CDR3 has 22 amino acids. In DNA form, the CDR3 reads TGTGCCGGTGACCCTCCCCTTACTGGGGGATACGCAGAGTCCTGGGACACCCGACAGATGTTTTTC. Amino acids: CAGDPPLTGGYAESWDTRQMFF.

By its share, this clone is medium-sized. V is TRDV2 and J is TRDJ3, with D uncertain. The CDR3 has 17 residues. The V gene's germline CDR1 is GEAIGNYY and CDR2 EKD. The germline V and J ends were trimmed by 0 bases and 0 bases, with 8 bases remaining between them. The CDR3 loop reads CACDTVSDSWDTRQMFF. The DNA for the CDR3 is TGTGCCTGTGACACCGTATCCGACTCCTGGGACACCCGACAGATGTTTTTC.

About this clone: This may stem from a read error, because a much larger clone lies one nucleotide away. The same CDR3 arises from other DNA sequences in this sample as well. The genes are TRDV2 and TRDJ3, with 12 bases aligning to TRDD3. The CDR3 runs 21 residues. Germline lookup yields CDR1 GEAIGNYY and CDR2 EKD. The junction had 9 bases not matched to a gene; V was cut back by 1 base and J by 0 bases. The CDR3 nucleotides read TGTGCCTGTGACACTGTACTGGGGGATACTCTTAGCTCCTGGGACACCCGACAGATGTTTTTC. Its translation: CACDTVLGDTLSSWDTRQMFF.

With respect to this clone: Since a far larger clone is one base different, this is likely a read error. The chain uses TRDV2 and TRDJ2; unclear D gene. The J gene was missing in TCRdb and was found by matching the end of the DNA to germline. Germline CDR1 GEAIGNYY, CDR2 EKD. This CDR3 has 19 residues. Trimming left V 2 bases short and J 6 bases short, with 27 bases between. This CDR3 reads CACDRWWSGDPKGAAQLFF. The CDR3 DNA is TGTGCCTGTGACAGATGGTGGTCTGGTGACCCCAAAGGGGCAGCACAACTCTTCTTT.

In the case of this clone: This clone may be a read error of a much larger clone one base away. V gene TRDV2 combines with J gene TRDJ3; 7 nucleotides agree with TRDD3. V lost 0 bases and J lost 0; bases outside the gene matches: 4. Germline assignment: CDR1 GEAIGNYY and CDR2 EKD. The CDR3 has 18 amino acids. CDR3: CACDTEWGSSWDTRQMFF. CDR3 coding DNA: TGTGCCTGTGACACCGAGTGGGGGAGCTCCTGGGACACCCGACAGATGTTTTTC.

About this clone: This may be a read error, as it is one base from a much larger clone. Here the V gene is TRDV2, but the J gene went uncalled; the DNA was not used to check the table's D call, TRDD3. From germline, CDR1 is GEAIGNYY and CDR2 EKD. There are 18 residues in the CDR3. CDR3 region: CACDRLLGDTRDTRQMIF. In DNA form, the CDR3 reads TGTGCCTGTGACCGCTTACTGGGGGATACGAGGGACACCCGACAGATGATTTTC.

By proportion, this clone is large. This chain links TRDV2 with TRDJ3, with 11 bases lining up with TRDD3. CDR1 and CDR2 (germline): GEAIGNYY, EKD. The CDR3 sequence is 17 residues long. V gave up 2 bases and J gave up 3 bases; unmatched junction bases: 2. The CDR3 loop is CACDSTGGYWDTRQMFF. The CDR3 nucleotides read TGTGCCTGTGACAGTACTGGGGGATACTGGGACACCCGACAGATGTTTTTC.

This clone appeared a few times. This is likely an artifact of a read error, given a far larger clone one base away. Other DNA sequences from this sample encode an identical CDR3 as well. The rearrangement uses TRDV3 and TRDJ2, with 9 bases identical to TRDD3. CDR1 and CDR2 from the germline V gene are TVYSNPD and GDNSRS (reference sequence). The CDR3 is made up of 19 amino acids. Written as DNA, the CDR3 is TGTGCCTCTATCGCTAACTTTCTCAAGTACTGGGGGAAGACAGCACAACTCTTCTTC. Protein: CASIANFLKYWGKTAQLFF.

This clone is large within its sample. This chain connects TRDV2 to TRDJ3, with TRDD3 matching 7 bases. The CDR3 has 14 amino acids. Germline CDR1 is GEAIGNYY and CDR2 is EKD. Trimming took 5 bases from V and 3 from J; bases not matched to a gene: 0. The CDR3, as DNA: TGTGCCTGTGGGGGATACTGGGACACCCGACAGATGTTTTTC. The encoded protein is CACGGYWDTRQMFF.

On this clone: The protein held in TCRdb is that of a much larger clone and does not match this DNA's translation at residue 8, likely because of a read error; the protein shown is translated from the DNA. The chain has TRDV2 and TRDJ2; possible D gene TRDD3, 6 bases. Trimming cost V 2 bases and J 3 bases, with 9 bases left between them. CDR1 and CDR2 from the germline V gene are GEAIGNYY and EKD. The CDR3 is made up of 14 amino acids. The CDR3 nucleotides read TGTGCCTGTGACAAATGGGGGGTGACAGCACAACTCTTCTTT. This encodes CACDKWGVTAQLFF.